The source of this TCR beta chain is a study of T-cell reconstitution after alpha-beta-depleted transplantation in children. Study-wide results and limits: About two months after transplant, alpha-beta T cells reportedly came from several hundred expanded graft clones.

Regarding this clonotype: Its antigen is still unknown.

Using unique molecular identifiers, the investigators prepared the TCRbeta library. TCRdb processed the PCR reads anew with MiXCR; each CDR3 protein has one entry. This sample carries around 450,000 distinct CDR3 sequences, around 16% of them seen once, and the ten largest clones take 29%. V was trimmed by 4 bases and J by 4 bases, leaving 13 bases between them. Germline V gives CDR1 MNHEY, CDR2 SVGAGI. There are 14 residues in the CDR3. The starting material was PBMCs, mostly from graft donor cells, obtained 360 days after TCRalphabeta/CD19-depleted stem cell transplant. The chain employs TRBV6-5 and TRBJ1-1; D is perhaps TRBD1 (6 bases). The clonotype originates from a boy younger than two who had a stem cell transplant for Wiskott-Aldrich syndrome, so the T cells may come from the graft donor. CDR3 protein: CASSFTGRVTEAFF. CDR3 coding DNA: TGTGCCAGCAGTTTCACAGGGAGGGTCACTGAAGCTTTCTTT.